One T cell receptor beta chain is described in this entry. Trimming shortened V by 1 base and J by 7 bases, and 19 bases separated the two germline ends. This CDR3 spans 16 amino acids. The data originate from a study of patients and donors after allogeneic stem cell transplantation. MiXCR was run by TCRdb on the RT-PCR reads, yielding one entry per CDR3 protein. The table has about 150,000 distinct CDR3 sequences, about a third seen once. Sequencing was carried out using blood, either unsorted or a sorted T cell fraction (not recorded which). The chain joins TRBV12-3 or TRBV12-4 to TRBJ1-2; D is uncertain. This receptor was taken from a human donor who was either an allogeneic HSCT recipient or a stem cell or donor lymphocyte infusion donor (not recorded which). It is not recorded whose cells these are; they may come from a transplant donor. CDR3 residues: CASSLGLGFKEAGYTF. CDR3 coding DNA: TGTGCCAGCAGTTTAGGGTTAGGCTTCAAAGAGGCTGGCTACACCTTC.